This TCR beta chain was captured in a study of cytomegalovirus exposure and HLA in healthy donors (dated by TCRdb to the late 2010s). General notes on the study: In an earlier analysis of under 600 of the donors, 250 to 300 Gb of sequence data and about 110 million unique TCR beta sequences from 180 million or so T cells were reported. An early release covering more than 500 HLA-typed donors comprised about 300 gigabases of sequencing data and tens of millions of unique TCR sequences. Among the approximately 400 genotyped donors, under 90% belonged to the genetic ancestry cluster associated with self-reported Caucasian donors. The study was designed to test whether signatures of past pathogen exposure could be identified by cataloging public T cell receptors. The study profiled the T cell repertoires of 500 to 800 subjects by immunosequencing and related them to cytomegalovirus serostatus. A separate validation cohort of more than 100 different subjects was used in addition to the 666-subject first cohort. To predict cytomegalovirus infection status, the study brought together high-throughput TCR immunosequencing, statistical association of individual TCRs with disease status, and machine learning. To study patterns of TCR occurrence, a later analysis re-analyzed previously published TCR beta repertoires from under 750 donors and added high-resolution HLA genotyping. The later analysis used no new phenotypic data to find candidate immune exposures, relying instead on TCR beta sequences and their occurrence across donors. In an earlier analysis of over 550 of the donors, high-throughput TCR beta sequencing was used to judge whether each TCR beta V gene segment behaved as functional or pseudogenic. Donor age, sex, ethnicity and CMV serostatus were compiled alongside the repertoire data. A later genetic analysis took genome-wide SNP genotypes for about 55% of the roughly 670 donors and used that subset as a discovery cohort. All discovery cohort repertoires had been generated using a single sequencing platform. HLA typing included class I and class II loci at four-digit resolution. The number of donors typed differed by locus, with about 629-630 for A, B, C, DRB1 and DQB1, more than 500 for DQA1, nearly 610 for DPA1, and approximately 470 for DPB1. Because of strong linkage in the cohort, roughly five DR-DQ haplotypes were treated as single units for association and clustering. Among around 400 genotyped donors of the cohort, an average of roughly 230,000 unique TCR beta nucleotide sequences was sequenced per donor, of which about 20% were non-productive.

Study-wide findings and limitations: Because HLA typing was missing for some donors at each locus, association tests included only the typed subset. A total of fewer than 200 TCR beta chains were listed by the study as associated with cytomegalovirus. Most TCR sequences were seen in very few donors, while some public TCRs were found in many individuals. Compared with equally common non-associated chains, HLA-associated TCR beta chains in a later analysis were more clonally expanded and had lower generation probabilities. Strong co-occurrence of HLA alleles, especially DR and DQ, made assigning TCR associations to individual alleles difficult. Only TCR beta chains were sequenced in this cohort, and the absence of alpha or paired-chain data limited detectable features. Roughly uniform sequencing depth across donors was assumed in presence/absence analyses, although this assumption may not hold. Because the 87-base-pair reads could not distinguish some IMGT-functional V segments, including TRBV6-2 and TRBV6-3, those segments were excluded. The earlier analysis of almost 600 of the donors excluded approximately 17 rarely observed V segments, including chromosome 9 orphons, because counts were too low. In a later analysis, TCR association rates were found to vary across HLA loci, with the most associated TCRs seen for DRB1 alleles and the fewest for HLA-C alleles. Compared with the approximately 710-donor mean, donors in an Asian-associated ancestry cluster had fewer N-insertions in productive TCRs, according to a later genetic analysis. The classifier was reported to diagnose cytomegalovirus status with high specificity and sensitivity in both the original and validation cohorts. A later analysis associated around 16,000 TCR beta sequences with specific HLA alleles at a false discovery rate of 0.05. An association between a missense DCLRE1C variant and V-gene and J-gene trimming of TCR beta chains was found in a later genetic analysis and replicated in an independent cohort. Three of the identified cytomegalovirus-associated TCR beta chains were confirmed in vitro to be specific for cytomegalovirus antigens. According to a later analysis, most CMV-associated TCR beta chains appeared to be HLA-restricted, and the HLA associations seemed to be driven largely by CMV exposure. Correlated functional status among segregating V segments might reflect linkage disequilibrium, but an unknown experimental factor could not be ruled out. In a later analysis, several top co-occurrence clusters were reported to appear linked to parvovirus B19, influenza, CMV and Epstein-Barr virus. CMV serostatus was the only immune exposure information available for the cohort. According to the authors, the approach could potentially be generalized to other disease states and immunological phenotypes. In an earlier analysis of 587 of the donors, most TCR beta V segments appeared in productive rearrangements about 87% or about 30% of the time, broadly matching IMGT annotations. A group of highly shared sequence variants was considered likely to be a technical artifact of the sequencing pipeline. A further reported finding was that TCR beta sequences accurately predicted the HLA-A and HLA-B alleles for most subjects in the first cohort.

A note on this clone: Its antigen is not yet known. There are no base qualities to consult, and no much larger clone falls within one base.

The cohort was made up of roughly 670 healthy bone marrow donors. All cohort members were sampled while nominally healthy, although unrecorded immune exposures were likely present. The donor was CMV seropositive and belonged to the group of about 290 seropositive cohort members. A peripheral blood sample was provided by each donor, and peripheral blood mononuclear cells were used for TCR beta sequencing. Genomic DNA extraction from the blood cell samples was performed with the Qiagen DNeasy Blood Extraction Kit. The junction carries 11 bases between V and J, which are trimmed by 5 bases and 4 bases respectively. Per the germline V gene (reference sequence), SEHNR is the CDR1 and FQNEAQ is the CDR2. The CDR3 measures 14 amino acids from cysteine to phenylalanine. Just CDR3 DNA is preserved here, 42 bases in frame from base 1. The library was made by the immunoSEQ multiplex PCR assay. A mixture of 60 forward primers for TCR Vbeta segments and 13 reverse primers for TCR Jbeta segments was used in the multiplex PCR. Amplification of the CDR3 region of rearranged TCR beta genes was performed with a multiplex PCR assay on genomic DNA. On the Illumina HiSeq System, the amplified TCR beta libraries were sequenced as 87-base-pair reads. The authors processed their data as follows. A later analysis tallied approximately 87 million unique TCR beta chains across the roughly 610 repertoires, and around 10 million of those chains were shared by two or more donors. Raw reads were error-corrected and collapsed into unique sequences by a nearest-neighbor algorithm in which closely related sequences were merged to remove PCR and sequencing errors. CDR3 sequences were aligned to IMGT reference sequences to assign V, D and J gene segments. For a sequence to be retained, at least a six-nucleotide match to both a V gene segment and a J gene segment was required. A rearrangement was called productive if the CDR3 had no stop codons and remained in frame with V and J, and every other rearrangement was called non-productive. CDR3 was defined by IMGT convention, running from the second conserved V-encoded cysteine to the conserved J-encoded phenylalanine. The earlier analysis of approximately 500 of the donors excluded sequences that lacked an unambiguous match to a single V gene segment. In an earlier analysis of 587 of the donors, a V segment was called functional when productive rearrangements were above 56.7%, and segregating when the standard deviation between donors exceeded 5%. A statistical classification framework was built to diagnose cytomegalovirus status from the catalog of TCR beta chain sequences. V and J gene assignment, in a later analysis, came from comparing TCR nucleotide sequences with IMGT/GENE-DB human TR gene sequences. Using the TCRdist pipeline, a later analysis assigned CDR3 sequences along with most-parsimonious VDJ recombination scenarios. In a later analysis, each TCR beta chain was defined by its CDR3 amino acid sequence together with its V-gene family, and reads without a unique V-gene family were excluded. As a way to deal with suspected cross-contamination and a sequencing artifact, a later analysis dropped 450 to 600 nucleotide sequences that were highly shared and had low generation probability. For each public chain, a later analysis derived a clonal expansion index from normalized ranks of inferred template counts within each repertoire. In a later analysis, generation probabilities were computed with a VDJ recombination model fitted to out-of-frame rearrangements, and the resulting probabilities were checked against IGoR. In a later analysis, TCR-TCR, TCR-HLA and TCR-CMV co-occurrence was scored with hypergeometric tests, and a repertoire-size bias correction was applied to TCR pairs. False discovery rates were estimated in a later analysis by permuting HLA or CMV assignments 20 times. In a later analysis, co-occurring TCRs were grouped with DBSCAN, and TCRdist sequence similarity was added when clustering was performed within HLA-allele-positive subsets. Co-occurrence clustering excluded repertoires with fewer than 30,000 or more than 120,000 public chains, plus five with anomalous nucleotide sharing. The clones in this table, taken by TCRdb from immuneACCESS, are in-frame only. Not every clone is retained; where verified, under half of the shortfall comes from an unresolved V gene, and the cause of the rest is unknown. D and trimming come from the DNA, and the V and J calls and clone size come from that table. The sample has about 130,000 clones on record, approximately 17% of them singletons. Of the sample, 2.5% to 3% falls within the top ten clones.

Recombination joined TRBV7-9 with TRBJ2-2, and TRBD1 may be the D gene, going by 7 matching bases. This TCR derives from a female donor in good health and CMV-seropositive. Sequencing was done on a sample of PBMCs. The DNA reads TGTGCCAGCAGCCGACAGGGAGGCACCGGGGAGCTGTTTTTT. It specifies CASSRQGGTGELFF.